One and the same sample provided the 6 T cell receptor beta chains below, sequenced in a study of monozygotic twins with inflammatory bowel disease. After re-calling the 5' RACE reads, TCRdb lists one entry per CDR3 protein, DNA absent. This repertoire includes about 210,000 distinct CDR3 sequences. Sequenced sample: blood. These receptors were collected from a human donor with ulcerative colitis or Crohn's disease, or a healthy co-twin of an affected twin (not recorded which).

The J gene is TRBJ1-6, the V gene TRBV12-3 or TRBV12-4. The CDR3 consists of 14 residues. Here the CDR3 reads CASSPGDWNSPLHF.

V usage is TRBV6-2 or TRBV6-3 and J usage is TRBJ2-7; TCRdb indicates TRBD1, and absent DNA this call remains unverified. The CDR3 consists of 17 residues. From germline, CDR1 is MNHEY and CDR2 SVGEGT. CDR3 sequence: CASSYPTGVRSSYEQYF.

J is TRBJ2-1 and V is TRBV30; TCRdb designates TRBD2, a call that cannot be tested without DNA. In germline, CDR1 is GTSNPN, CDR2 SVGIG (reference sequence). The CDR3 length is 15 residues. The CDR3 is CAWSPSGSIGDEQFF.

This chain uses TRBV9 with TRBJ1-2. The V gene's germline CDR1 is SGDLS and CDR2 YYNGEE. This CDR3 has 13 amino acids. This chain's CDR3 is CASSVDVNYGYTF.

The chain is built from TRBV4-2 and TRBJ1-4; TCRdb's assignment of TRBD1 cannot be checked, as there is no DNA. Looked up from germline, CDR1 is LGHNA and CDR2 is YNFKEQ. The CDR3 runs 18 residues. The CDR3 loop is CASSHTDKTHATNEKLFF.

The chain links TRBV10-3 to TRBJ2-1. Germline V lookup: CDR1 ENHRY, CDR2 SYGVKD. This CDR3 is 13 amino acids long. CDR3 loop: CAISELGYNEQFF.